This T cell receptor beta chain was sequenced during a study of naive and memory T cell subsets. Overall study results and limits: TCR transcript changes with activation or differentiation may affect this RNA method.

This clonotype was detected a few times. Its specificity is not known. RNA was extracted from less than 3 ml of whole blood of healthy adults. The library had UMIs added by 3' ligation of an oligonucleotide to TCR cDNA. Alpha and beta constant region primers primed reverse transcription for blood and skin samples. The SP2 primer and nested alpha and beta constant region primers amplified ligated cDNA in four rounds. TCRdb itself ran the 5' RACE reads through MiXCR, one entry per CDR3 protein. This table holds 25,000 to 30,000 distinct CDR3 sequences, approximately 22% found once. Germline V lookup: CDR1 DFQATT, CDR2 SNEGSKA (reference sequence). The CDR3 length is 14 residues. V lost 6 bases and J lost 9; bases outside the gene matches: 10.

The origin of this receptor is a female donor in good health. This chain links TRBV20-1 with TRBJ2-1, with TRBD2 identical over 11 bases. The CDR3, as DNA: TGCAGTGCCAAGACGGTAGCGGGAGGGCCTGAGCAGTTCTTC. Amino acids: CSAKTVAGGPEQFF.